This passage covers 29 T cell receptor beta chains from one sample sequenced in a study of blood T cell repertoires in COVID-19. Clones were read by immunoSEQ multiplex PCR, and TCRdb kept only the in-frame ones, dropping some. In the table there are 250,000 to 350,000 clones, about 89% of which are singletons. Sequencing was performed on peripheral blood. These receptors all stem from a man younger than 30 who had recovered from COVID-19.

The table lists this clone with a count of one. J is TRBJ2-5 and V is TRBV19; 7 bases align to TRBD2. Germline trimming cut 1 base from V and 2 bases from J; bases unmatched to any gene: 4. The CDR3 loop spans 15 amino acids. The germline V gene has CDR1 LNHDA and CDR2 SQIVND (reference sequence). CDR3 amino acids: CASSIGSGLQETQYF. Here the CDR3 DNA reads TGTGCCAGTAGTATAGGCTCGGGACTACAAGAGACCCAGTACTTC.

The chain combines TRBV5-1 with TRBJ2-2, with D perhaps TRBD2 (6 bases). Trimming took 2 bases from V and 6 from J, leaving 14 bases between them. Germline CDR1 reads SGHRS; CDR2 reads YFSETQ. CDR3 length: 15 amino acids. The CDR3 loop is CASSFASREAGELFF. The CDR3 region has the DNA TGCGCCAGCAGCTTTGCGTCAAGGGAGGCCGGGGAGCTGTTTTTT.

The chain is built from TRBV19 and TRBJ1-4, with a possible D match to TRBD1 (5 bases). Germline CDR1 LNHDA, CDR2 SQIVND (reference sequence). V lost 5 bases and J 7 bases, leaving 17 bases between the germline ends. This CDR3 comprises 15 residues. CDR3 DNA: TGTGCCAGTAGTTCCGAGTCTCTAAGGGGTGAAAAACTGTTTTTT. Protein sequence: CASSSESLRGEKLFF.

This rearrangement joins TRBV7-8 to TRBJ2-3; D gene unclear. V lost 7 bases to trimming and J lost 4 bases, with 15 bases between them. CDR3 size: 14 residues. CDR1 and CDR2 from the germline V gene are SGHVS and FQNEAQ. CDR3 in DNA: TGTGCCAGCACCCCTAATAGCAACGCAGATACGCAGTATTTT. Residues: CASTPNSNADTQYF.

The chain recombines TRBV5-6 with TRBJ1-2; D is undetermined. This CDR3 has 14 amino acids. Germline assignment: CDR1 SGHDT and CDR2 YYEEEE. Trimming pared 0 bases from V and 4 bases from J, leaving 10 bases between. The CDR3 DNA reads TGTGCCAGCAGCTTGGAGTCCGCTATCTATGGCTACACCTTC. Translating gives CASSLESAIYGYTF. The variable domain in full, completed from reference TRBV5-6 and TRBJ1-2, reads DAGVTQSPTHLIKTRGQQVTLRCSPKSGHDTVSWYQQALGQGPQFIFQYYEEEERQRGNFPDRFSGHQFPNYSSELNVNALLLGDSALYLCASSLESAIYGYTFGSGTRLTVV.

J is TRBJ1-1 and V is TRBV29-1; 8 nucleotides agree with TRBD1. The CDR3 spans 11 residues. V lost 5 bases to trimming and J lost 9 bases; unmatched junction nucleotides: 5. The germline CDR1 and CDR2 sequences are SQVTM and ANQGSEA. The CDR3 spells CSVYRTGKAFF. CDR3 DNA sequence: TGCAGCGTTTACCGGACAGGGAAAGCTTTCTTT.

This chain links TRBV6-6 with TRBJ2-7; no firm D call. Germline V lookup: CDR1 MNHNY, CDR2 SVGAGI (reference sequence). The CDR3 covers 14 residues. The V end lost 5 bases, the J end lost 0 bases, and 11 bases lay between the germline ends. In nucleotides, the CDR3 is TGTGCCAGCAGTCGATCGGGCTTCTCCTACGAGCAGTACTTC. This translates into CASSRSGFSYEQYF.

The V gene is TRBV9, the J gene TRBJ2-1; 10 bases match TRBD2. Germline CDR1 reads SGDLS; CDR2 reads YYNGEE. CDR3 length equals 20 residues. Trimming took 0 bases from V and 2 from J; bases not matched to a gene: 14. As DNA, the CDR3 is TGTGCCAGCAGCGTAGCAGCCCTAGCGGGAGTCGGGAGGGCCTACAATGAGCAGTTCTTC. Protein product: CASSVAALAGVGRAYNEQFF.

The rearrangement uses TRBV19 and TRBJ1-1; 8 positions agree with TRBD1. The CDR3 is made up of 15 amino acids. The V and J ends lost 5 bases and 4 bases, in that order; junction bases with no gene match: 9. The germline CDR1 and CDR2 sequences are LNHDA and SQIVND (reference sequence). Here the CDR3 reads CASSWDRPPSTEAFF. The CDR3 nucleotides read TGTGCCAGTAGTTGGGACAGGCCCCCTTCCACTGAAGCTTTCTTT.

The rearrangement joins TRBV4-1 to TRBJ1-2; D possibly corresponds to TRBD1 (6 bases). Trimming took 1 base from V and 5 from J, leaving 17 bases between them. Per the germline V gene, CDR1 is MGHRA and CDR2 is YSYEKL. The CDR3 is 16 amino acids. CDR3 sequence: CASSQGPTGDPYGYTF. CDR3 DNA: TGCGCCAGCAGCCAAGGCCCGACAGGCGACCCATATGGCTACACCTTC.

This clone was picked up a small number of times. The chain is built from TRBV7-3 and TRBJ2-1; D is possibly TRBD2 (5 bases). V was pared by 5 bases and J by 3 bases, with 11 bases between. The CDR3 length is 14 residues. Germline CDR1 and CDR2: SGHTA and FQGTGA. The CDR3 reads CASSPDGVYNEQFF. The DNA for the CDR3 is TGTGCCAGCAGCCCAGACGGGGTCTACAATGAGCAGTTCTTC.

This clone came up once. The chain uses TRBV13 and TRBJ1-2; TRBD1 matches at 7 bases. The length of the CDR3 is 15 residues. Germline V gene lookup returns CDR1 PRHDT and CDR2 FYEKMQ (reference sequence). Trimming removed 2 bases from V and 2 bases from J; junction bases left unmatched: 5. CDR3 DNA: TGTGCCAGCAGCTTACGTCAACAGGGGAACTATGGCTACACCTTC. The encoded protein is CASSLRQQGNYGYTF.

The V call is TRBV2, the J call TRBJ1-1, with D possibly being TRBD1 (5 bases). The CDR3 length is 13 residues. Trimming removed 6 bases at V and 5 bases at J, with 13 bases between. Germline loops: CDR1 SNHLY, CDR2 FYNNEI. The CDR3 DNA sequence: TGTGCCAGCAGCAGCAGGGTATCGACTGAAGCTTTCTTT. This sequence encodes CASSSRVSTEAFF. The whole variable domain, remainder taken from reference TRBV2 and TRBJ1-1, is EPEVTQTPSHQVTQMGQEVILRCVPISNHLYFYWYRQILGQKVEFLVSFYNNEISEKSEIFDDQFSVERPDGSNFTLKIRSTKLEDSAMYFCASSSRVSTEAFFGQGTRLTVV.

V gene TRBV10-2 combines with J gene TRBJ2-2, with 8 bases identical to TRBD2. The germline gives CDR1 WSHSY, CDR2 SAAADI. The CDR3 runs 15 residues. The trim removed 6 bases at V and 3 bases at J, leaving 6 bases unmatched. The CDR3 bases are TGCGCCAGCAGACTCCCGGGGGGGGACACCGGGGAGCTGTTTTTT. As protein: CASRLPGGDTGELFF.

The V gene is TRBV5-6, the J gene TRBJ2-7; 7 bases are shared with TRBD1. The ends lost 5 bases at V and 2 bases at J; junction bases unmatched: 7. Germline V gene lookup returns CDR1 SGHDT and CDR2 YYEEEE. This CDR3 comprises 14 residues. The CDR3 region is CASRHGQETYEQYF. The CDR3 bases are TGTGCCAGCAGACATGGACAGGAGACCTACGAGCAGTACTTC.

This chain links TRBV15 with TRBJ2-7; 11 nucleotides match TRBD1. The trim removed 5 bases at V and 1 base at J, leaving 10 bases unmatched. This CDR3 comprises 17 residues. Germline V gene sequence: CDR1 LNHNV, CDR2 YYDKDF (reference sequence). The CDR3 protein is CATSPQVGQGVSYEQYF. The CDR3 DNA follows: TGTGCCACCAGCCCACAGGTGGGACAGGGGGTGTCCTACGAGCAGTACTTC.

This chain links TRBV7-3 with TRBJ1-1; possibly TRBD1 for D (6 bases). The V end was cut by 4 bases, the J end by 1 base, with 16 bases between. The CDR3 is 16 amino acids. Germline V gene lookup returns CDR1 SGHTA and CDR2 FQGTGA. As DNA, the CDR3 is TGTGCCAGCAGCTCGGGGATACAGGGTACGAACACTGAAGCTTTCTTT. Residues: CASSSGIQGTNTEAFF.

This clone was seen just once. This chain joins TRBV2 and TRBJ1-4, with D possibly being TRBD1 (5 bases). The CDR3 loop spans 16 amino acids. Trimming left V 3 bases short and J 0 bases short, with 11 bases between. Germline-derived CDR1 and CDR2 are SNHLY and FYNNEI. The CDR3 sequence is CASSENPRATNEKLFF. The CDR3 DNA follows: TGTGCCAGCAGTGAGAACCCCAGGGCAACTAATGAAAAACTGTTTTTT.

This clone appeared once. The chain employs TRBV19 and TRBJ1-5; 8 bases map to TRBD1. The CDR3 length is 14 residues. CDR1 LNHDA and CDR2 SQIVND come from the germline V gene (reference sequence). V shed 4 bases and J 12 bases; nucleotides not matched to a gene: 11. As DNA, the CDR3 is TGTGCCAGTAGTACGTACGAGCCGGGACAGGACCAGCATTTT. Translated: CASSTYEPGQDQHF. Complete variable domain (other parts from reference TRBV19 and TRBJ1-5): DGGITQSPKYLFRKEGQNVTLSCEQNLNHDAMYWYRQDPGQGLRLIYYSQIVNDFQKGDIAEGYSVSREKKESFPLTVTSAQKNPTAFYLCASSTYEPGQDQHFGDGTRLSIL.

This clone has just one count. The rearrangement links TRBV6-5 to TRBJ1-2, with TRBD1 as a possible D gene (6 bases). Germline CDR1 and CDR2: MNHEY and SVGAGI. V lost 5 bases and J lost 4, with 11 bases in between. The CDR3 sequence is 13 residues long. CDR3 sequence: CASSPTGTYGYTF. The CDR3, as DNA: TGTGCCAGCAGTCCGACAGGCACCTATGGCTACACCTTC.

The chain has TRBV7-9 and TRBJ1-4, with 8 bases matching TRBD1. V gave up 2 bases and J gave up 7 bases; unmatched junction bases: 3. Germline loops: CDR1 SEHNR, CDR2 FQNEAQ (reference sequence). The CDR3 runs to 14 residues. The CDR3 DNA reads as TGTGCCAGCAGCTTACGACAGGGGCCTGAAAAACTGTTTTTT. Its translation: CASSLRQGPEKLFF.

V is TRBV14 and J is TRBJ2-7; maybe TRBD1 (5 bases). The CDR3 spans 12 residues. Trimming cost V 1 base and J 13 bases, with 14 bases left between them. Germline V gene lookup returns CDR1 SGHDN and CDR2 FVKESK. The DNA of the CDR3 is TGTGCCAGCAGCCAAGGGGGCCGTGCATTTTACTTC. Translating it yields CASSQGGRAFYF.

The CDR3 loop is CASSYGDRAYGYTF. In DNA form, the CDR3 reads TGTGCCAGCAGTTACGGGGACAGGGCCTATGGCTACACCTTC. This rearrangement joins TRBV6-5 to TRBJ1-2, with 9 bases identical to TRBD1. V trimming: 2 bases; J trimming: 4 bases; junction bases outside the gene matches: 2. CDR1 and CDR2 from the germline V gene are MNHEY and SVGAGI. CDR3 size: 14 residues.

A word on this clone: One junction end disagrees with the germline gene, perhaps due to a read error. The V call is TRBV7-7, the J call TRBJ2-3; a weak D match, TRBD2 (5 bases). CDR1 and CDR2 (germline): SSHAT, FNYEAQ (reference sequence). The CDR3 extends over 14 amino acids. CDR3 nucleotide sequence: TGTGCTAGCAGCCGAACCGGGATCACAGATACGCAGTATTTT. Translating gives CASSRTGITDTQYF.

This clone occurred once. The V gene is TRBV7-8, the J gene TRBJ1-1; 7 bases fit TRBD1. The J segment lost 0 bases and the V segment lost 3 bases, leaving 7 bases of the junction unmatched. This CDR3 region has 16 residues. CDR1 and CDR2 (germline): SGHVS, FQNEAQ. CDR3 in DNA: TGTGCCAGCAGCTTCCTCCCTGACAGGGTGAACACTGAAGCTTTCTTT. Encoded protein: CASSFLPDRVNTEAFF.

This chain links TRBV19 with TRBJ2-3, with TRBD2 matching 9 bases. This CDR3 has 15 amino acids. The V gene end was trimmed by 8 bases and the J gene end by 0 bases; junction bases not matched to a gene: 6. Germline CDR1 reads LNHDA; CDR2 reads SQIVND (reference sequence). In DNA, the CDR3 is TGTGCCAGTGCGGTTAGCGGGGGCAGCACAGATACGCAGTATTTT. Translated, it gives CASAVSGGSTDTQYF.

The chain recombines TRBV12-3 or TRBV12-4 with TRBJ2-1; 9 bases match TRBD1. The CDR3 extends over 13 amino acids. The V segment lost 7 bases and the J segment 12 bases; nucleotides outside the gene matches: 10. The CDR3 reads CASTKDRGLRQFF. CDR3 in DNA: TGTGCCAGCACCAAAGACAGGGGGTTGAGGCAGTTCTTC.

CDR3 coding DNA: TGTGCCATCAGTGAGTCGACTCGACTGTACTCTGGGGCCAACGTCCTGACTTTC. Encoded protein: CAISESTRLYSGANVLTF. This rearrangement joins TRBV10-3 to TRBJ2-6; D not resolved. Looked up from germline, CDR1 is ENHRY and CDR2 is SYGVKD. Trimming removed 0 bases from V and 0 bases from J, with 12 bases in between. This CDR3 has 18 residues.

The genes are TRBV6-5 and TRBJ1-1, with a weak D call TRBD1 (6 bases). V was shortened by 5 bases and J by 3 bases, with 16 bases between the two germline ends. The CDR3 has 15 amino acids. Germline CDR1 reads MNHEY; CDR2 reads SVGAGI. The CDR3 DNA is TGTGCCAGCAGTCACCCCGGGACATCGGACACTGAAGCTTTCTTT. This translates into CASSHPGTSDTEAFF.